This T cell receptor beta chain appears in the sequencing data of a study of shared clonotypes between healthy human individuals. Points from the study as a whole: Clonotype sharing levels among donors were expected to vary with sequencing depth.

Running of the assay took place at deep level. For every subset, genomic DNA was evenly distributed across several immunoSEQ plates. Assay used: immunoSEQ multiplex PCR; TCRdb lists only in-frame clones, some missing. The repertoire has approximately 510,000 clones, 79% of them found once; the top ten carry 10% to 15%. The CDR3 extends over 13 amino acids. V lost 1 base and J 1 base, leaving 7 bases between the germline ends. Germline CDR1 is GTSNPN and CDR2 is SVGIG (reference sequence). This clone was counted between two and nine times. Its specificity is not known. The donors, healthy adults who were HIV-negative, had experienced no recent acute infections or vaccinations.

The chain links TRBV30 to TRBJ1-1; D gene ambiguous. The specimen sequenced was PBMCs. This TCR was sampled from a woman in her thirties or forties in good health. Some clones in this sample may be carry-over from other donors' samples. The CDR3 is CAWSAKSNTEAFF. Here the CDR3 DNA reads TGTGCCTGGAGTGCGAAATCGAACACTGAAGCTTTCTTT.